These 32 T cell receptor beta chains share one sample of origin, sequenced in a study of CD8 T cells in ankylosing spondylitis. These TCRs' antigens remain unknown. TCRdb reanalysed the 5' RACE reads using MiXCR and keeps one entry per CDR3 protein. The table lists approximately 140,000 distinct CDR3 sequences, 17% of them singletons. Regarding the study as a whole: A motif in TCR beta, a set of under ten highly homologous variants, appeared characteristic of ankylosing spondylitis blood.

The sequenced sample was blood, either unsorted or a sorted T cell fraction (not recorded which). The receptors were sampled from a male donor with ankylosing spondylitis.

The chain links TRBV9 to TRBJ2-1; the D is unclear. With 3 bases removed from V and 9 bases from J, the gap between germline ends came to 4 bases. Germline lookup yields CDR1 SGDLS and CDR2 YYNGEE. This CDR3 is 10 amino acids long. Here the CDR3 reads CASSGSEQFF. CDR3 nucleotides: TGTGCCAGCAGCGGGAGTGAGCAGTTCTTC.

This clonotype was recorded at least ten times. The gene calls are TRBV5-1 and TRBJ2-1, with 7 positions matching TRBD1. CDR3 size: 15 residues. Germline loops: CDR1 SGHRS, CDR2 YFSETQ. V shed 2 bases and J 4 bases; nucleotides not matched to a gene: 6. The CDR3 region is CASSLIGGYYNEQFF. The CDR3 DNA follows: TGCGCCAGCAGCTTAATAGGGGGCTATTACAATGAGCAGTTCTTC.

Ten or more counts support this clonotype. The chain uses TRBV7-9 and TRBJ2-1, with 8 bases that match TRBD2. Germline V gene lookup returns CDR1 SEHNR and CDR2 FQNEAQ (reference sequence). Trimming took 4 bases from V and 3 from J; bases not matched to a gene: 2. The CDR3 totals 14 residues. CDR3 sequence: CASSSGTSYNEQFF. In DNA, the CDR3 is TGTGCCAGCAGCTCCGGGACTAGCTACAATGAGCAGTTCTTC. The full variable domain, with the rest looked up from reference TRBV7-9 and TRBJ2-1, is DTGVSQNPRHKITKRGQNVTFRCDPISEHNRLYWYRQTLGQGPEFLTYFQNEAQLEKSRLLSDRFSAERPKGSFSTLEIQRTEQGDSAMYLCASSSGTSYNEQFFGPGTRLTVL.

This chain connects TRBV10-3 to TRBJ2-1; 7 bases align to TRBD2. CDR3 length equals 15 residues. Unmatched junction bases numbered 5, after V lost 1 base and J lost 5 bases. Germline CDR1 reads ENHRY; CDR2 reads SYGVKD. The CDR3 DNA follows: TGTGCCATCAGTGAGTTGCGGGAGCTCGACAATGAGCAGTTCTTC. This codes for CAISELRELDNEQFF.

This sequence joins TRBV6-2 or TRBV6-3 and TRBJ1-1, with a possible D match to TRBD1 (5 bases). Trimming cost V 3 bases and J 0 bases, with 8 bases left between them. The CDR3 runs to 14 residues. Germline V CDR1 and CDR2: MNHEY, SVGEGT. The CDR3 DNA reads TGTGCCAGCAGTTATGGGGACTTGAACACTGAAGCTTTCTTT. Amino acid sequence: CASSYGDLNTEAFF.

This clonotype was detected only a few times. The gene calls are TRBV7-8 and TRBJ2-7; 10 bases map to TRBD1. Germline V gene lookup returns CDR1 SGHVS and CDR2 FQNEAQ. The ends lost 0 bases at V and 3 bases at J; junction bases unmatched: 5. This CDR3 is 16 amino acids long. The CDR3 spells CASSLARTGGGYEQYF. The CDR3, as DNA: TGTGCCAGCAGCTTAGCAAGGACAGGGGGTGGCTACGAGCAGTACTTC.

This clonotype has at least ten counts. The rearrangement links TRBV28 to TRBJ2-5; D unresolved. Trimming took off 0 bases at V and 0 bases at J, with 8 bases between the two ends. Germline V gives CDR1 MDHEN, CDR2 SYDVKM. The CDR3 sequence is 15 residues long. The CDR3 protein is CASSLWAEHQETQYF. The CDR3 bases are TGTGCCAGCAGTTTATGGGCAGAACACCAAGAGACCCAGTACTTC.

Note on this clonotype: A read error may produce the germline difference seen at one junction end. The gene calls are TRBV5-1 and TRBJ1-6; maybe TRBD1 (6 bases). CDR1 is SGHRS and CDR2 is YFSETQ in the germline V gene. This CDR3 has 14 amino acids. CDR3 loop: CASSPSRGDSPLHF. CDR3 in DNA: TGTGCCAGCAGCCCGTCCAGGGGCGATTCACCCCTCCACTTT.

The V gene is TRBV4-3, the J gene TRBJ2-7; possibly TRBD1 for D (5 bases). The germline gives CDR1 LGHNA, CDR2 YSLEER. Trimming took 0 bases from V and 5 from J, leaving 14 bases between them. The CDR3 is 15 amino acids. The CDR3, as DNA: TGCGCCAGCAGCCAAGAGAGGCAGGGTCTTCACGAGCAGTACTTC. Protein product: CASSQERQGLHEQYF.

At least ten counts were recorded for this clonotype. CDR3 residues: CASSLAGPREEQYF. The CDR3 region has the DNA TGCGCCAGCAGCTTAGCGGGACCCAGAGAGGAGCAGTACTTC. The chain uses TRBV5-1 and TRBJ2-7; 7 bases agree with TRBD2. CDR3 length equals 14 residues. In germline, CDR1 is SGHRS, CDR2 YFSETQ. V dropped 2 bases and J dropped 7; count of bases not matched to a gene: 9.

The V call is TRBV15, the J call TRBJ2-5; D is undetermined. The germline V and J ends were trimmed by 5 bases and 9 bases, with 13 bases remaining between them. CDR1 is LNHNV and CDR2 is YYDKDF in the germline V gene (reference sequence). The CDR3 has 12 amino acids. The CDR3: CATSHGVVPQYF. CDR3 DNA sequence: TGTGCCACCAGCCACGGAGTGGTCCCCCAGTACTTC.

There are many counts of this clonotype. V and J are TRBV7-9 and TRBJ2-2; 11 nucleotides match TRBD2. This CDR3 region has 15 residues. Germline-derived CDR1 and CDR2 are SEHNR and FQNEAQ (reference sequence). The trim removed 6 bases at V and 6 bases at J, leaving 6 bases unmatched. The CDR3 protein is CASSDTSGSPGELFF. In nucleotides, the CDR3 is TGTGCCAGCAGTGATACTAGCGGGAGCCCCGGGGAGCTGTTTTTT.

This clonotype was recorded a few times. The J gene is TRBJ2-3, the V gene TRBV9; 8 positions agree with TRBD2. The CDR3 has 14 residues. CDR1 and CDR2 (germline): SGDLS, YYNGEE. V was clipped by 5 bases and J by 4 bases; unmatched bases: 6. The CDR3 coding sequence is TGTGCCAGCAGGAGCGGGAGTCTTTCAGATACGCAGTATTTT. Residues: CASRSGSLSDTQYF.

This clonotype was observed a few times. CDR3 nucleotides: TGCAGTGCTAGAGATTTTCGGGGGCTAGATACGCAGTATTTT. Its translation is CSARDFRGLDTQYF. The rearrangement joins TRBV20-1 to TRBJ2-3; perhaps D is TRBD1 or TRBD2 (6 bases each). The germline CDR1 and CDR2 sequences are DFQATT and SNEGSKA (reference sequence). Deletions cut 0 bases from V and 5 bases from J, with 12 bases between. CDR3 length: 14 residues.

This chain connects TRBV29-1 to TRBJ2-1; D possibly uses TRBD1 or TRBD2 (5 bases each). The CDR3 runs 11 residues. The V gene lost 6 bases and the J gene lost 8 bases, with 11 bases spanning the gap. Germline V gene data show CDR1 as SQVTM and CDR2 as ANQGSEA. DNA for the CDR3: TGCAGCGTCGGTGGGGGAGATGAGCAGTTCTTC. Its translation is CSVGGGDEQFF.

The chain uses TRBV27 and TRBJ2-7; the D is unclear. V lost 0 bases to trimming and J lost 2 bases, with 8 bases between them. Per germline, CDR1 MNHEY and CDR2 SMNVEV (reference sequence). This CDR3 region has 14 residues. The CDR3, as DNA: TGTGCCAGCAGTTTATCGCTTAGTACCTACGAGCAGTACTTC. Translation: CASSLSLSTYEQYF.

This clonotype was counted only a few times. The V call is TRBV5-6, the J call TRBJ2-7; no reliable D call. The germline gives CDR1 SGHDT, CDR2 YYEEEE. Trimming took off 0 bases at V and 1 base at J, with 11 bases between the two ends. The CDR3 has 15 residues. This CDR3 reads CASSLALTPSYEQYF. DNA for the CDR3: TGTGCCAGCAGCTTGGCCTTGACACCATCCTACGAGCAGTACTTC.

This clonotype has at least ten counts. A read error may be the cause here, since a much bigger clone is one base away. The chain uses TRBV27 and TRBJ2-7; D remains ambiguous. The V gene lost 5 bases and the J gene lost 0 bases, with 2 bases spanning the gap. CDR1 is MNHEY, CDR2 SMNVEV, per germline (reference sequence). The CDR3 is made up of 11 amino acids. CDR3: CASSTSYEQYF. Here the CDR3 DNA reads TGTGCCAGCAGTACCTCCTACGAGCAGTACTTC.

This clonotype appeared many times. The chain recombines TRBV12-3 or TRBV12-4 with TRBJ1-2, with D unresolved. V was pared by 5 bases and J by 7 bases, with 14 bases between. This CDR3 is 13 amino acids long. CDR3 residues: CASSPPAVAGYTF. CDR3 nucleotide sequence: TGTGCCAGCAGTCCCCCCGCCGTCGCTGGCTACACCTTC.

The chain recombines TRBV12-3 or TRBV12-4 with TRBJ2-7; D unresolved. Trimming removed 3 bases from V and 5 bases from J, with 11 bases in between. The CDR3 consists of 13 residues. The CDR3 DNA is TGTGCCAGCAGTTTGAGGAATGAAGACGAGCAGTACTTC. As protein: CASSLRNEDEQYF.

This chain uses TRBV9 with TRBJ2-1; 11 bases match TRBD2. The CDR3 sequence is 17 residues long. The germline gives CDR1 SGDLS, CDR2 YYNGEE. The trim removed 3 bases at V and 7 bases at J, leaving 12 bases unmatched. This CDR3 is CASSALRRGLAANEQFF. CDR3 DNA sequence: TGTGCCAGCAGCGCCCTTCGCCGGGGACTAGCGGCAAATGAGCAGTTCTTC.

The table lists this clonotype with many counts. DNA of the CDR3: TGTGCCAGCAGTCCGCAGACTAGCGCTGAGCAGTACTTC. Residues: CASSPQTSAEQYF. This chain connects TRBV27 to TRBJ2-7; 8 nucleotides line up with TRBD2. J was trimmed by 7 bases and V by 5 bases; bases with no gene match: 7. Germline lookup yields CDR1 MNHEY and CDR2 SMNVEV (reference sequence). The CDR3 contains 13 residues.

V is TRBV6-6 and J is TRBJ2-3; the D is unclear. Germline-derived CDR1 and CDR2 are MNHNY and SVGAGI (reference sequence). The CDR3 loop spans 11 amino acids. Trimming left V 8 bases short and J 4 bases short, with 7 bases between. The CDR3 here is CASGYSDTQYF. In nucleotides, the CDR3 is TGTGCCAGCGGCTACTCAGATACGCAGTATTTT.

The chain couples TRBV27 to TRBJ2-3; maybe TRBD2 (5 bases). CDR1 is MNHEY and CDR2 is SMNVEV in the germline V gene (reference sequence). The germline V and J ends were trimmed by 10 bases and 1 base, with 9 bases remaining between them. The CDR3 length is 12 residues. CDR3: CATSRGTDTQYF. As DNA, the CDR3 is TGTGCCACCTCGAGGGGCACAGATACGCAGTATTTT.

Only a few counts were recorded for this clonotype. CDR3 nucleotide sequence: TGTGCCAGCAGCCCGCTAGGGGAGTTGGGCAATGAGCAGTTCTTC. Protein: CASSPLGELGNEQFF. The rearrangement uses TRBV5-5 and TRBJ2-1; D tentatively reads TRBD1 or TRBD2 (5 bases each). Germline V gene data show CDR1 as SGHKS and CDR2 as YYEKEE (reference sequence). CDR3 size: 15 residues. V lost 4 bases to trimming and J lost 6 bases, with 17 bases between them. Supplemented by reference TRBV5-5 and TRBJ2-1, the full variable domain reads DAGVTQSPTHLIKTRGQQVTLRCSPISGHKSVSWYQQVLGQGPQFIFQYYEKEERGRGNFPDRFSARQFPNYSSELNVNALLLGDSALYLCASSPLGELGNEQFFGPGTRLTVL.

There are a few counts of this clonotype. The V and J genes are TRBV7-8 and TRBJ2-2; 9 bases align to TRBD2. J was trimmed by 6 bases and V by 1 base; bases with no gene match: 9. This CDR3 comprises 17 residues. CDR1 is SGHVS, CDR2 FQNEAQ, per germline. The CDR3 region has the DNA TGTGCCAGCAGCTTAGGGACCGGAGCGGGAGGCCCCGGGGAGCTGTTTTTT. It translates to CASSLGTGAGGPGELFF.

This chain links TRBV9 with TRBJ1-1, with 7 bases identical to TRBD1. Per the germline V gene, CDR1 is SGDLS and CDR2 is YYNGEE. The CDR3 is 15 residues long. The V and J ends lost 2 bases and 0 bases, in that order; junction bases with no gene match: 4. CDR3 bases: TGTGCCAGCAGCGTGAAGGGGGCCATGAACACTGAAGCTTTCTTT. Residues: CASSVKGAMNTEAFF. Full variable domain (missing parts from reference TRBV9 and TRBJ1-1): DSGVTQTPKHLITATGQRVTLRCSPRSGDLSVYWYQQSLDQGLQFLIQYYNGEERAKGNILERFSAQQFPDLHSELNLSSLELGDSALYFCASSVKGAMNTEAFFGQGTRLTVV.

The sample holds a few counts of this clonotype. The V gene is TRBV6-2 or TRBV6-3, the J gene TRBJ2-1; unclear D gene. Germline loops: CDR1 MNHEY, CDR2 SVGEGT. The CDR3 has 15 amino acids. V was pared by 4 bases and J by 4 bases, with 14 bases between. CDR3 in DNA: TGTGCCAGCAGTTCCCATTCACAAGTATACAATGAGCAGTTCTTC. The encoded protein is CASSSHSQVYNEQFF.

This clonotype was found a few times. The rearrangement uses TRBV5-6 and TRBJ2-7; perhaps D is TRBD1 or TRBD2 (5 bases each). V was trimmed by 6 bases and J by 0 bases, leaving 16 bases between them. The CDR3 consists of 15 residues. Per the germline V gene, CDR1 is SGHDT and CDR2 is YYEEEE. The CDR3 DNA sequence: TGTGCCAGCAATAAACACCGGGACCACTCCTACGAGCAGTACTTC. It translates to CASNKHRDHSYEQYF.

This clonotype occurred a few times. Here the CDR3 DNA reads TGTGCCAGCAGCCACCCCCTGGACAGAACCTACGAGCAGTACTTC. This gives the protein CASSHPLDRTYEQYF. The genes are TRBV7-9 and TRBJ2-7; TRBD1 is a possible D gene (6 bases). The CDR3 length is 15 residues. V lost 5 bases to trimming and J lost 2 bases, with 16 bases between them. Germline V gene lookup returns CDR1 SEHNR and CDR2 FQNEAQ (reference sequence).

Only a few counts were recorded for this clonotype. This chain links TRBV2 with TRBJ2-6; 7 nucleotides line up with TRBD2. Germline assignment: CDR1 SNHLY and CDR2 FYNNEI. V was clipped by 3 bases and J by 2 bases; unmatched bases: 7. There are 17 residues in the CDR3. In DNA form, the CDR3 reads TGTGCCAGCAGTGATCGGGGGGATAGGGCTGGGGCCAACGTCCTGACTTTC. Protein: CASSDRGDRAGANVLTF.

This clonotype has only a few counts. This chain connects TRBV6-1 to TRBJ1-6; the match to TRBD1 covers 10 bases. This CDR3 has 15 amino acids. From germline, CDR1 is MNHNS and CDR2 SASEGT. V lost 6 bases to trimming and J lost 9 bases; unmatched junction nucleotides: 8. In DNA form, the CDR3 reads TGTGCCAGCAGAGACCGGACAGGGGGGATTTCACCCCTCCACTTT. Translation gives CASRDRTGGISPLHF.